The rows below give T cell receptor beta chains drawn from one sample of a study of technical replicates of blood from a handful of donors. Measured with immunoSEQ multiplex PCR; TCRdb has only the in-frame clones, and not every one. The sample contains 81,000 or so clones, roughly 96% of which appear only once. Sequenced sample: T cells isolated from PBMCs. Receptors originate from a human donor in good health. Both conserved end residues are part of each CDR3. The D gene is left open where the match is weak. Only part of the rows carry a size: once, few, many, or a class if the clone is expanded.

clone_size	d_call	v_call	j_call	cdr3_aa	cdr3_nt
NA	NA	TRBV12-5	TRBJ2-7	CASGFGGPYEQYF	TGTGCTAGTGGTTTTGGCGGTCCCTACGAGCAGTACTTC
NA	TRBD2	TRBV7-9	TRBJ2-1	CASSGGLAGNEQFF	TGTGCCAGCAGCGGGGGACTAGCGGGAAATGAGCAGTTCTTC
NA	NA	TRBV4-1	TRBJ1-1	CASSHTGGRMDTEAFF	TGCGCCAGCAGCCATACGGGGGGCAGGATGGACACTGAAGCTTTCTTT
NA	NA	TRBV28	TRBJ1-4	CASSSLQGGGEKLFF	TGTGCCAGCAGTTCTCTGCAGGGAGGGGGGGAAAAACTGTTTTTT
NA	TRBD2	TRBV5-4	TRBJ2-2	CASSLAGGRAGELFF	TGTGCCAGCAGCTTAGCGGGAGGGCGGGCCGGGGAGCTGTTTTTT
NA	TRBD1	TRBV15	TRBJ1-5	CATSRQGVYQPQHF	TGTGCCACCAGCAGACAGGGGGTTTATCAGCCCCAGCATTTT
NA	NA	TRBV2	TRBJ1-3	CASHSSGNTIYF	TGTGCCAGCCACAGCTCTGGAAACACCATATATTTT
NA	NA	TRBV5-4	TRBJ2-2	CASSPQIQGLAGELFF	TGTGCCAGCAGCCCTCAAATACAGGGCTTGGCCGGGGAGCTGTTTTTT
NA	TRBD2	TRBV13	TRBJ2-1	CASSTGLAGAYNEQFF	TGTGCCAGCAGCACAGGACTAGCGGGAGCTTACAATGAGCAGTTCTTC
NA	TRBD1	TRBV6-5	TRBJ1-5	CASSRSDRGRPQHF	TGTGCCAGCAGCCGATCGGACAGGGGCAGGCCCCAGCATTTT
NA	TRBD1	TRBV6-6	TRBJ1-1	CASSYLGQGNGEAFF	TGTGCCAGCAGTTACTTGGGACAGGGAAACGGTGAAGCTTTCTTT
NA	TRBD1	TRBV29-1	TRBJ1-2	CSDTTGLTYGYTF	TGCAGCGATACGACAGGGCTGACCTATGGCTACACCTTC
NA	NA	TRBV11-2	TRBJ1-2	CASSRLQGSNYGYTF	TGTGCCAGCAGCCGGCTTCAGGGCAGTAACTATGGCTACACCTTC
NA	TRBD1	TRBV28	TRBJ1-2	CASSLFGTGDWGYTF	TGTGCCAGCAGTTTATTTGGGACAGGGGATTGGGGCTACACCTTC
NA	NA	TRBV4-1	TRBJ2-7	CASSGQGFPSEQYF	TGCGCCAGCAGCGGCCAGGGTTTCCCTTCCGAGCAGTACTTC
NA	NA	TRBV4-1	TRBJ1-2	CASSQGQGNQEGYTF	TGCGCCAGCAGCCAAGGGCAGGGAAATCAGGAGGGCTACACCTTC
NA	NA	TRBV6-5	TRBJ1-3	CASSFSGSGNTIYF	TGTGCCAGCAGTTTTAGTGGCTCTGGAAACACCATATATTTT
NA	NA	TRBV27	TRBJ1-1	CASSLGGGRQLVEAFF	TGTGCCAGCAGTTTAGGGGGCGGGCGGCAACTCGTTGAAGCTTTCTTT
NA	NA	TRBV4-1	TRBJ1-6	CASSQGSSSGFRITPLHF	TGCGCCAGCAGCCAAGGTAGTTCGTCGGGGTTTCGGATTACACCCCTCCACTTT
NA	NA	TRBV11-2	TRBJ1-6	CASSLGALSYSPLHF	TGTGCCAGCAGCTTAGGAGCCCTGAGTTATTCACCCCTCCACTTT
NA	NA	TRBV11-2	TRBJ1-2	CASSLDRQSNYGYTF	TGTGCCAGCAGCTTAGACCGACAGAGTAACTATGGCTACACCTTC
NA	TRBD2	TRBV7-9	TRBJ2-7	CASSLRIAGVSYEQYF	TGTGCCAGCAGCTTACGTATAGCGGGAGTTTCCTACGAGCAGTACTTC
NA	TRBD1	TRBV25-1	TRBJ1-4	CASSDRTGGEKLFF	TGTGCCAGCAGTGATCGGACAGGGGGCGAAAAACTGTTTTTT
NA	NA	TRBV29-1	TRBJ2-7	CSVTGTRQDPTPYEQYF	TGCAGCGTGACCGGGACAAGGCAGGACCCTACGCCCTACGAGCAGTACTTC
NA	NA	TRBV5-6	TRBJ1-1	CASSQQGTEAFF	TGTGCCAGCAGCCAACAGGGCACTGAAGCTTTCTTT
NA	NA	TRBV6-5	TRBJ1-5	CASRRTASNNQPQHF	TGTGCCAGCAGAAGGACAGCGTCGAATAATCAGCCCCAGCATTTT
NA	TRBD1	TRBV7-9	TRBJ2-5	CASSSTDREETQYF	TGTGCCAGCAGCTCCACGGACAGGGAGGAGACCCAGTACTTC
NA	NA	TRBV11-2	TRBJ2-1	CASSLDWSSGRSNEQFF	TGTGCCAGCAGCTTAGATTGGAGTTCGGGGAGAAGTAATGAGCAGTTCTTC
NA	NA	TRBV7-6	TRBJ1-3	CASSSVSLGNTIYF	TGTGCCAGCAGCTCGGTGTCTCTGGGAAACACCATATATTTT
NA	NA	TRBV5-4	TRBJ1-4	CASTLQGLEKLFF	TGTGCCAGCACCCTACAGGGATTAGAAAAACTGTTTTTT
NA	NA	TRBV11-3	TRBJ1-1	CASSLISAEAFF	TGTGCCAGCAGTCTCATTTCGGCTGAAGCTTTCTTT
NA	NA	TRBV27	TRBJ2-7	CASSLGRVYDEQYF	TGTGCCAGCAGTTTGGGCAGGGTTTACGACGAGCAGTACTTC
NA	NA	TRBV7-9	TRBJ1-2	CASSAWAGYGYTF	TGTGCCAGCAGCGCATGGGCGGGCTATGGCTACACCTTC
NA	TRBD1	TRBV19	TRBJ1-6	CASWPGTGSSYNSPLHF	TGTGCCAGTTGGCCCGGGACAGGGAGCTCCTATAATTCACCCCTCCACTTT
NA	NA	TRBV10-3	TRBJ1-1	CAISGRVNTEAFF	TGTGCCATCAGTGGAAGAGTGAACACTGAAGCTTTCTTT
NA	TRBD1	TRBV30	TRBJ1-5	CAWRPGQGGNQPQHF	TGTGCCTGGAGGCCGGGACAGGGAGGCAATCAGCCCCAGCATTTT
once	NA	TRBV6-6	TRBJ1-6	CASSYSEYNSPLHF	TGTGCCAGCAGTTATTCCGAGTATAATTCACCCCTCCACTTT
NA	NA	TRBV5-1	TRBJ2-1	CATAWRDSSYNEQFF	TGCGCCACGGCCTGGCGGGACAGTAGTTACAATGAGCAGTTCTTC
NA	TRBD1	TRBV19	TRBJ1-5	CASSSRNGQGASNQPQHF	TGTGCCAGTAGTAGCCGAAATGGTCAGGGGGCTAGCAATCAGCCCCAGCATTTT
once	NA	TRBV4-1	TRBJ1-2	CASSQEKGSHYTF	TGCGCCAGCAGCCAAGAAAAAGGGAGTCACTACACCTTC
NA	NA	TRBV5-1	TRBJ2-5	CASSLSLQETQYF	TGCGCCAGCAGCTTGTCCCTACAAGAGACCCAGTACTTC
NA	TRBD1	TRBV7-8	TRBJ2-1	CASSSGQPYNEQFF	TGTGCCAGCAGCTCGGGACAGCCATACAATGAGCAGTTCTTC